The source of this T cell receptor beta chain is a study of T-cell reconstitution after alpha-beta-depleted transplantation in children. Preparation of the TCRbeta library involved a method that used unique molecular identifiers. MiXCR, applied by TCRdb to the PCR reads, yields one record per CDR3 protein. The table has roughly 500,000 distinct CDR3 sequences, around a third seen once. The CDR3 length is 13 residues. V was pared by 5 bases and J by 5 bases, with 10 bases between. The chain has TRBV12-3 or TRBV12-4 and TRBJ1-5; D not resolved. Sequenced here: PBMCs from the stem cell graft donor, sampled from the stem cell graft. The origin of this receptor is a human donor who donated a stem cell graft to a child with aplastic anemia. This CDR3 is CASSPPGYQPQHF. Written as DNA, the CDR3 is TGTGCCAGCAGTCCACCCGGCTATCAGCCCCAGCATTTT.